These 17 T cell receptor beta chains were all obtained from the same sample, sequenced in a study of shared clonotypes between healthy human individuals. Positively selected for CCR7, the CD45RO-negative cells used as naive CD8 cells excluded terminally differentiated effector memory CD45RA+ cells. Using immunoSEQ multiplex PCR, the repertoire was profiled, and TCRdb retains in-frame clones only, with some absent. This sample yields millions of clones, of which about 95% are seen a single time; approximately 1.2% belongs to the top ten. Sample: naive CD8+ T cells sorted from blood. Every receptor here comes from a man between 18 and 29 years old in good health.

The rearrangement joins TRBV10-3 to TRBJ1-1; 9 positions agree with TRBD1. The CDR3 runs 15 residues. Germline V gene data show CDR1 as ENHRY and CDR2 as SYGVKD. Unmatched junction bases numbered 2, after V lost 3 bases and J lost 0 bases. The CDR3 nucleotides read TGTGCCATCAGTGAACGACAGGGGGTGAACACTGAAGCTTTCTTT. Translated: CAISERQGVNTEAFF.

This clone came up once. The V gene is TRBV27, the J gene TRBJ2-1, with 11 positions matching TRBD2. V was pared by 6 bases and J by 4 bases, with 2 bases of the junction left unmatched. The CDR3 consists of 14 residues. Per the germline V gene, CDR1 is MNHEY and CDR2 is SMNVEV (reference sequence). DNA for the CDR3: TGTGCCAGCAGCCGGACTAGCGGGTACAATGAGCAGTTCTTC. As protein: CASSRTSGYNEQFF.

CDR3 amino acids: CASSRLTAGGETQYF. The CDR3, as DNA: TGCGCCAGCAGCCGGTTGACGGCGGGGGGTGAGACCCAGTACTTC. V is TRBV4-3 and J is TRBJ2-5; 8 bases are shared with TRBD2. From germline, CDR1 is LGHNA and CDR2 YSLEER. Unmatched junction bases numbered 9, after V lost 4 bases and J lost 5 bases. The CDR3 contains 15 residues.

The chain carries TRBV5-6 and TRBJ1-1; D may be TRBD1 (5 bases). Germline V gives CDR1 SGHDT, CDR2 YYEEEE. With 6 bases removed from V and 4 bases from J, the gap between germline ends came to 16 bases. CDR3 size: 14 residues. DNA for the CDR3: TGTGCCAGCACCCCCGACACAGGAGGCACTGAAGCTTTCTTT. Amino acid sequence: CASTPDTGGTEAFF.

Only one count was recorded for this clone. V and J are TRBV5-6 and TRBJ2-7, with 8 positions matching TRBD1. V was pared by 3 bases and J by 0 bases, with 11 bases of the junction left unmatched. CDR1 SGHDT and CDR2 YYEEEE come from the germline V gene. This CDR3 contains 17 residues. Here the CDR3 reads CASSSPGGQESSYEQYF. CDR3 nucleotide sequence: TGTGCCAGCAGCTCCCCCGGGGGACAGGAAAGCTCCTACGAGCAGTACTTC.

The chain employs TRBV19 and TRBJ2-7, with 7 bases aligning to TRBD1. Germline assignment: CDR1 LNHDA and CDR2 SQIVND (reference sequence). The CDR3 totals 15 residues. Losses at the gene ends were 3 bases for V and 6 bases for J; bases not matched to a gene: 11. CDR3 coding DNA: TGTGCCAGTAGTATTTTGGGAACAGGGGTAGGCGAGCAGTACTTC. Protein sequence: CASSILGTGVGEQYF.

The chain couples TRBV7-9 to TRBJ1-1; maybe TRBD1 (5 bases). The CDR3 covers 14 residues. Germline V gives CDR1 SEHNR, CDR2 FQNEAQ (reference sequence). Between the trimmed V and J ends, which lost 6 bases and 6 bases, there was a span of 17 bases. The CDR3 DNA is TGTGCCAGCAGGTTACTGCCAGGGATGGCTGAAGCTTTCTTT. The encoded protein is CASRLLPGMAEAFF.

On this clone itself: This sample includes further DNA sequences coding for the same CDR3. The V call is TRBV5-6, the J call TRBJ2-1; D gene ambiguous. The CDR3 consists of 15 residues. Deletions cut 1 base from V and 0 bases from J, with 8 bases between. The germline V gene encodes CDR1 SGHDT and CDR2 YYEEEE. This chain's CDR3 is CASSLSGSSYNEQFF. CDR3 nucleotide sequence: TGTGCCAGCAGCTTGTCAGGCAGCTCCTACAATGAGCAGTTCTTC.

The rearrangement uses TRBV28 and TRBJ1-5; TRBD1 aligns across 12 bases. The CDR3 covers 18 residues. V was clipped by 5 bases and J by 2 bases; unmatched bases: 10. From germline, CDR1 is MDHEN and CDR2 SYDVKM. The CDR3 region is CASSNPGTGGAGNQPQHF. DNA of the CDR3: TGTGCCAGCAGTAATCCCGGGACAGGGGGCGCGGGCAATCAGCCCCAGCATTTT.

The genes are TRBV7-9 and TRBJ1-2; possible D gene TRBD1, 5 bases. Between the trimmed V and J ends, which lost 4 bases and 4 bases, there was a span of 16 bases. Germline CDR1 SEHNR, CDR2 FQNEAQ (reference sequence). The CDR3 runs to 15 residues. In DNA, the CDR3 is TGTGCCAGCAGCTCGGGGGACGGGCCCCTCTATGGCTACACCTTC. Its translation: CASSSGDGPLYGYTF. The full variable domain, its missing parts supplied by reference TRBV7-9 and TRBJ1-2, is DTGVSQNPRHKITKRGQNVTFRCDPISEHNRLYWYRQTLGQGPEFLTYFQNEAQLEKSRLLSDRFSAERPKGSFSTLEIQRTEQGDSAMYLCASSSGDGPLYGYTFGSGTRLTVV.

This chain uses TRBV7-2 with TRBJ2-3; 8 positions agree with TRBD2. Germline V gene lookup returns CDR1 SGHTA and CDR2 FQGNSA. With V trimmed by 1 base and J by 0 bases, 9 bases remained unmatched. The CDR3 runs to 18 residues. The chain's CDR3 is CASSLEFSSGPSTDTQYF. The CDR3 nucleotides read TGTGCCAGCAGCTTAGAATTCTCTAGCGGGCCCAGCACAGATACGCAGTATTTT.

The V and J genes are TRBV7-9 and TRBJ2-3; D is undetermined. Deletions cut 5 bases from V and 0 bases from J, with 12 bases between. This CDR3 contains 15 residues. Germline V gene lookup returns CDR1 SEHNR and CDR2 FQNEAQ (reference sequence). In nucleotides, the CDR3 is TGTGCCAGCAGCCTGTGGACGGATAGCACAGATACGCAGTATTTT. It is translated as CASSLWTDSTDTQYF.

This clone was observed once. Distinct nucleotide sequences in the sample also encode this CDR3. This chain joins TRBV9 and TRBJ2-1; D call uncertain. Between the trimmed V and J ends, which lost 3 bases and 7 bases, there was a span of 8 bases. CDR3 length equals 12 residues. Germline assignment: CDR1 SGDLS and CDR2 YYNGEE. CDR3 nucleotide sequence: TGTGCCAGCAGCGACCCTTATAATGAGCAGTTCTTC. It is translated as CASSDPYNEQFF.

This clone was observed a single time. The chain is built from TRBV15 and TRBJ2-7; D unresolved. Trimming left V 0 bases short and J 3 bases short, with 15 bases between. The germline V gene has CDR1 LNHNV and CDR2 YYDKDF (reference sequence). The CDR3 has 16 residues. Written as DNA, the CDR3 is TGTGCCACCAGCAGAGATATGGTACCAGTCCGCTACGAGCAGTACTTC. Its protein is CATSRDMVPVRYEQYF.

The chain joins TRBV7-8 to TRBJ1-6; tentatively, D is TRBD1 (6 bases). The CDR3 loop spans 15 amino acids. Per germline, CDR1 SGHVS and CDR2 FQNEAQ. V was clipped by 1 base and J by 10 bases, with 14 bases between them. The chain's CDR3 is CASSLVETGYSPLHF. In DNA, the CDR3 is TGTGCCAGCAGCTTAGTAGAGACAGGATACTCACCCCTCCACTTT.

The chain is built from TRBV4-1 and TRBJ2-7; tentative D call: TRBD2 (6 bases). Trimming took off 4 bases at V and 2 bases at J, with 9 bases between the two ends. The CDR3 spans 13 residues. Germline CDR1 reads MGHRA; CDR2 reads YSYEKL. This CDR3 reads CASSLDYTYEQYF. The CDR3 region has the DNA TGCGCCAGCAGCCTGGACTACACCTACGAGCAGTACTTC.

The chain has TRBV2 and TRBJ2-7; TRBD1 matches 7 bases. Germline CDR1 SNHLY, CDR2 FYNNEI. With V trimmed by 5 bases and J by 6 bases, 7 bases remained unmatched. This CDR3 is built from 13 residues. The CDR3 here is CASSYLQGPEQYF. The CDR3 region has the DNA TGTGCCAGCAGTTACTTACAGGGGCCCGAGCAGTACTTC.